This is a list of T cell receptor beta chains from one sample in a study of blood T cell repertoires in COVID-19. Only in-frame clones appear in the TCRdb table, and some are missing; sequencing was by immunoSEQ multiplex PCR. The sample lists tens of thousands of clones; around 84% were seen once. Sequencing input: peripheral blood. These receptors originate from a human donor in a cohort sampled during active COVID-19. CDR3s include the opening cysteine and the closing phenylalanine or tryptophan. The order of the fields is D gene, J gene, clone size, V gene, CDR3 protein, CDR3 DNA. D genes are given only for firm matches. Size values are once, few and many counts, or a class for expanded clones, and some rows have none.

>TRBD1|TRBJ1-3|NA|TRBV29-1
CSVEGTGTNSGNTIYF
TGCAGCGTTGAAGGGACAGGGACCAACTCTGGAAACACCATATATTTT
>NA|TRBJ2-5|once|TRBV19
CASSEGGRGETQYF
TGTGCCAGTAGCGAGGGGGGGCGGGGAGAGACCCAGTACTTC
>NA|TRBJ2-4|few|TRBV7-9
CASSLLTVSQNIQYF
TGTGCCAGCAGCTTATTGACAGTTAGTCAAAACATTCAGTACTTC
>NA|TRBJ2-2|once|TRBV4-1
CASSQDGRRAGELFF
TGCGCCAGCAGCCAAGATGGGAGGCGGGCCGGGGAGCTGTTTTTT
>TRBD2|TRBJ2-5|NA|TRBV3-1/TRBV3-2
CASSQEGRGVETQYF
TGTGCCAGCAGCCAAGAAGGGCGGGGGGTAGAGACCCAGTACTTC
>NA|TRBJ1-4|NA|TRBV3-1/TRBV3-2
CASSQGTGSNEKLFF
TGTGCCAGCAGCCAAGGAACAGGGTCTAATGAAAAACTGTTTTTT
>TRBD1|TRBJ1-2|NA|TRBV6-2/TRBV6-3
CASSWTGVAGGYTF
TGTGCCAGCAGTTGGACAGGGGTCGCCGGGGGCTACACCTTC
>NA|TRBJ2-1|NA|TRBV2
CASSQRGYNEQFF
TGTGCCAGCAGCCAAAGGGGGTACAATGAGCAGTTCTTC
>NA|TRBJ2-7|few|TRBV5-4
CASSGGQPYEQYF
TGTGCCAGCAGCGGAGGACAGCCTTACGAGCAGTACTTC
>NA|TRBJ1-2|once|TRBV18
CASSWEDKSGYTF
TGTGCCAGCTCTTGGGAGGACAAAAGTGGCTACACCTTC
>NA|TRBJ2-1|NA|TRBV5-5
CASSLVTEKQFF
TGTGCCAGCAGCTTGGTGACGGAGAAGCAGTTCTTC
>NA|TRBJ2-5|NA|TRBV11-2
CASSFAGPETQYF
TGTGCCAGCAGCTTCGCGGGTCCCGAGACCCAGTACTTC
>NA|TRBJ2-3|NA|TRBV7-2
CASSLGGADVRTQYF
TGTGCCAGCAGCCTGGGGGGGGCCGACGTCCGTACGCAGTATTTT
>TRBD2|TRBJ2-5|NA|TRBV3-1/TRBV3-2
CASSQEGSSGGKEETQYF
TGTGCCAGCAGCCAAGAAGGGTCTAGCGGGGGGAAGGAAGAGACCCAGTACTTC
>NA|TRBJ1-2|NA|TRBV5-4
CASSVNPDRTYGYTF
TGTGCCAGCAGCGTGAACCCCGACAGAACCTATGGCTACACCTTC
>TRBD2|TRBJ2-5|NA|TRBV7-6
CASSLVTSGTGETQYF
TGTGCCAGCAGCTTGGTGACTAGCGGGACCGGAGAGACCCAGTACTTC
>NA|TRBJ2-5|NA|TRBV11-2
CASSLYPGASETQYF
TGTGCCAGCAGCTTATATCCGGGAGCCTCGGAGACCCAGTACTTC
>NA|TRBJ2-2|NA|TRBV11-3
CASSLGGGKTGELFF
TGTGCCAGCAGCTTAGGTGGCGGGAAGACCGGGGAGCTGTTTTTT
>TRBD1|TRBJ2-7|NA|TRBV5-4
CASSPMENRGPEYF
TGTGCCAGCAGCCCGATGGAAAACAGGGGGCCCGAGTACTTC
>NA|TRBJ1-1|NA|TRBV7-9
CASTTFDMNTEAFF
TGTGCCAGCACGACATTTGATATGAACACTGAAGCTTTCTTT
>TRBD2|TRBJ2-2|NA|TRBV2
CASRGLAGGTGELFF
TGTGCCAGCAGAGGACTAGCGGGGGGCACCGGGGAGCTGTTTTTT
>TRBD2|TRBJ2-3|NA|TRBV7-9
CASSSINWGGTDTQYF
TGTGCCAGCAGCTCAATCAACTGGGGGGGGACAGATACGCAGTATTTT
>NA|TRBJ2-1|NA|TRBV1
CTSAGGSYNEQFF
TGCACCAGCGCGGGGGGGTCTTACAATGAGCAGTTCTTC
>NA|TRBJ2-6|NA|TRBV5-1
CASRAEGGISVGVRSGANVLTF
TGCGCCAGTCGCGCGGAAGGGGGTATCAGTGTTGGTGTCCGCTCTGGGGCCAACGTCCTGACTTTC
>NA|TRBJ1-1|NA|TRBV10-3
CAITSGAGDTEAFF
TGTGCCATCACCTCAGGGGCGGGGGACACTGAAGCTTTCTTT
>NA|TRBJ2-7|NA|TRBV3-1/TRBV3-2
CASSQEFREQYF
TGTGCCAGCAGCCAAGAATTTCGCGAGCAGTACTTC
>TRBD1|TRBJ1-1|NA|TRBV6-5
CASISGGGENTEAFF
TGTGCCAGCATTTCAGGGGGCGGCGAGAACACTGAAGCTTTCTTT
>NA|TRBJ1-1|NA|TRBV6-5
CASGGVRAEAFF
TGTGCCAGCGGGGGGGTGAGAGCTGAAGCTTTCTTT
>TRBD1|TRBJ1-1|NA|TRBV6-5
CASRLTGGRAFF
TGTGCCAGCAGACTGACAGGGGGGAGAGCTTTCTTT
>TRBD1|TRBJ1-6|NA|TRBV2
CATTYRGNSPLHF
TGTGCCACTACATACAGGGGGAATTCACCCCTCCACTTT
>NA|TRBJ2-3|NA|TRBV9
CASSVTGGHTDTQYF
TGTGCCAGCAGCGTGACGGGGGGCCACACAGATACGCAGTATTTT
>NA|TRBJ2-3|NA|TRBV27
CASSFFQTDTQYF
TGTGCCAGCAGTTTTTTCCAAACAGATACGCAGTATTTT
>NA|TRBJ1-5|NA|TRBV19
CASTFGGRGGNQPQHF
TGTGCCAGTACCTTCGGGGGGCGCGGGGGCAATCAGCCCCAGCATTTT